This T cell receptor beta chain derives from a study of control samples from healthy donors and cancer patients. Germline V gene data show CDR1 as SGHTA and CDR2 as FQGNSA. Trimming cost V 5 bases and J 5 bases; bases outside gene matches: 12. The CDR3 runs 16 residues. Repertoires were generated with immunoSEQ multiplex PCR, while TCRdb's copy carries only in-frame clones and drops some. The sample has 400,000 to 450,000 clones; 75% to 95% are singletons. Sample: PBMCs. The clonotype comes from a man in his forties with head and neck cancer. This chain links TRBV7-2 with TRBJ2-3; TRBD2 agrees at 8 bases. The CDR3 is CASSPRRAGGQDTQYF. The CDR3 bases are TGTGCCAGCAGCCCTCGGAGGGCGGGGGGCCAAGATACGCAGTATTTT.